Listed here are 10 T cell receptor beta chains from one sample, sequenced in a study of T-cell reconstitution after alpha-beta-depleted transplantation in children. Preparation of the TCRbeta library was carried out with unique molecular identifiers. Each CDR3 protein gets one entry after TCRdb re-called the PCR reads with MiXCR. The profile shows around 960,000 distinct CDR3 sequences, under 30% of them singletons. The sequences come from PBMCs, mostly from graft donor cells, collected 360 days after TCRalphabeta/CD19-depleted stem cell transplant. These receptors came from a boy in the first two years of life who had a stem cell transplant for SCID, so the T cells may come from the graft donor.

The chain couples TRBV6-2 or TRBV6-3 to TRBJ2-7; 7 bases are a match to TRBD2. Germline lookup yields CDR1 MNHEY and CDR2 SVGEGT. The CDR3 contains 17 residues. V gave up 0 bases and J gave up 0 bases; unmatched junction bases: 8. The CDR3 DNA is TGTGCCAGCAGTTACTCGATAATGGCTAGCGGCTCCTACGAGCAGTACTTC. Its translation is CASSYSIMASGSYEQYF.

The chain recombines TRBV29-1 with TRBJ2-3; TRBD2 aligns across 8 bases. The germline gives CDR1 SQVTM, CDR2 ANQGSEA. The CDR3 loop spans 17 amino acids. V lost 4 bases to trimming and J lost 3 bases; unmatched junction nucleotides: 15. CDR3 nucleotides: TGCAGCGTTGGTGGCCGGGGGGGCGCCAGAATTACAGATACGCAGTATTTT. Translated, it gives CSVGGRGGARITDTQYF.

This clonotype turned up a few times. The V and J genes are TRBV5-6 and TRBJ2-7, with TRBD2 as a possible D gene (5 bases). Trimming cost V 2 bases and J 3 bases, with 15 bases left between them. The CDR3 runs to 15 residues. From germline, CDR1 is SGHDT and CDR2 YYEEEE. In DNA, the CDR3 is TGTGCCAGCAGCTTTGGCTCCGGCGGGTACTACGAGCAGTACTTC. Translated: CASSFGSGGYYEQYF. Complete variable domain (other parts from reference TRBV5-6 and TRBJ2-7): DAGVTQSPTHLIKTRGQQVTLRCSPKSGHDTVSWYQQALGQGPQFIFQYYEEEERQRGNFPDRFSGHQFPNYSSELNVNALLLGDSALYLCASSFGSGGYYEQYFGPGTRLTVT.

This clonotype was picked up a small number of times. The chain links TRBV24-1 to TRBJ2-1, with a possible D match to TRBD1 (5 bases). The CDR3 is made up of 13 amino acids. The germline V gene encodes CDR1 KGHDR and CDR2 SFDVKD. V shed 4 bases and J shed 9 bases, with 12 bases lying between them. The chain's CDR3 is CATSEGKRGEQFF. CDR3 sequence (DNA): TGTGCCACCAGTGAAGGGAAAAGGGGTGAGCAGTTCTTC.

The chain is built from TRBV10-2 and TRBJ2-7; 8 positions match TRBD2. V was pared by 7 bases and J by 6 bases, with 11 bases of the junction left unmatched. There are 14 residues in the CDR3. The V gene's germline CDR1 is WSHSY and CDR2 SAAADI. CDR3 region: CASTAGAKSFEQYF. The DNA for the CDR3 is TGCGCCAGCACAGCGGGGGCTAAGTCTTTCGAGCAGTACTTC.

The chain has TRBV28 and TRBJ2-3; tentatively, D is TRBD1 (6 bases). This CDR3 is 15 amino acids long. Germline CDR1 is MDHEN and CDR2 is SYDVKM. Between the trimmed V and J ends, which lost 2 bases and 6 bases, there was a span of 15 bases. The CDR3 DNA reads as TGTGCCAGCAGTTTAACCCAGGGGCGATCGGATACGCAGTATTTT. Protein: CASSLTQGRSDTQYF.

V is TRBV2 and J is TRBJ2-7, with 8 bases that match TRBD1. Trimming took 6 bases from V and 4 from J; bases not matched to a gene: 5. This CDR3 contains 13 residues. Germline V CDR1 and CDR2: SNHLY, FYNNEI. The CDR3 sequence: CASSTGGRYEQYF. The CDR3 bases are TGTGCCAGCAGCACAGGGGGTAGATACGAGCAGTACTTC. Full variable domain (missing parts from reference TRBV2 and TRBJ2-7): EPEVTQTPSHQVTQMGQEVILRCVPISNHLYFYWYRQILGQKVEFLVSFYNNEISEKSEIFDDQFSVERPDGSNFTLKIRSTKLEDSAMYFCASSTGGRYEQYFGPGTRLTVT.

This clonotype was seen repeatedly, ten times or more. This chain uses TRBV5-1 with TRBJ2-7; 10 nucleotides agree with TRBD1. V gave up 3 bases and J gave up 3 bases; unmatched junction bases: 3. CDR1 and CDR2 (germline): SGHRS, YFSETQ. The CDR3 runs to 14 residues. DNA of the CDR3: TGCGCCAGCAGCTCCCGGGACAGGGGCTACGAGCAGTACTTC. Amino acid sequence: CASSSRDRGYEQYF.

The V and J genes are TRBV2 and TRBJ2-2, with 10 nucleotides matching TRBD1. CDR3 length equals 13 residues. Looked up from germline, CDR1 is SNHLY and CDR2 is FYNNEI. V lost 10 bases to trimming and J lost 6 bases; unmatched junction nucleotides: 5. This CDR3 is CATDRGRAGELFF. CDR3 in DNA: TGTGCCACTGACAGGGGGCGGGCCGGGGAGCTGTTTTTT.

This chain links TRBV6-1 with TRBJ2-1; TRBD2 is a possible D gene (7 bases). The CDR3 runs 13 residues. Deletions cut 9 bases from V and 8 bases from J, with 17 bases between. Germline V lookup: CDR1 MNHNS, CDR2 SASEGT. The CDR3 here is CASTRGGGHEQFF. In DNA, the CDR3 is TGTGCCAGTACACGGGGAGGGGGACATGAGCAGTTCTTC.